These 23 T cell receptor beta chains were sequenced from one sample in a study of blood T cell repertoires in COVID-19. TCRdb's copy holds only in-frame clones and misses some; the assay was immunoSEQ multiplex PCR. The data hold 470,000 or so clones, with 80% to 90% observed a single time. The sample consisted of peripheral blood. Every receptor here comes from a human donor in a cohort sampled during active COVID-19.

This chain links TRBV18 with TRBJ1-4; D not resolved. V was clipped by 1 base and J by 0 bases, with 12 bases between them. There are 17 residues in the CDR3. Germline CDR1 reads KGHSH; CDR2 reads LQKENI. The CDR3 nucleotides read TGTGCCAGCTCACCACGGGCTATCGGCGCAACTAATGAAAAACTGTTTTTT. Translated: CASSPRAIGATNEKLFF.

The J gene is TRBJ2-1, the V gene TRBV6-5; 10 bases fit TRBD2. Germline CDR1 reads MNHEY; CDR2 reads SVGAGI. The CDR3 has 15 residues. The V gene end was trimmed by 7 bases and the J gene end by 6 bases; junction bases not matched to a gene: 9. The CDR3 here is CASTDLAGVTNEQFF. In DNA, the CDR3 is TGTGCCAGCACCGATCTAGCGGGAGTAACCAATGAGCAGTTCTTC.

The chain couples TRBV4-2 to TRBJ2-5; TRBD2 matches at 13 bases. Germline loops: CDR1 LGHNA, CDR2 YNFKEQ. V trimming: 0 bases; J trimming: 4 bases; junction bases outside the gene matches: 5. This CDR3 spans 17 amino acids. The CDR3 protein is CASSQDVGLAGVETQYF. The CDR3 nucleotides are TGTGCCAGCAGCCAAGATGTAGGACTAGCGGGAGTAGAGACCCAGTACTTC.

V and J are TRBV25-1 and TRBJ1-2; D is uncertain. From germline, CDR1 is MGHDK and CDR2 SYGVNS. The CDR3 consists of 13 residues. Trimming stripped 5 bases from V and 7 bases from J, with 14 bases between. In DNA, the CDR3 is TGTGCCAGCAGTAGTCACCTCTATTCTGGCTACACCTTC. This codes for CASSSHLYSGYTF.

The chain couples TRBV19 to TRBJ1-6; D is possibly TRBD1 (5 bases). The CDR3 totals 14 residues. Between the trimmed V and J ends, which lost 4 bases and 10 bases, there was a span of 14 bases. Germline CDR1 and CDR2: LNHDA and SQIVND (reference sequence). CDR3 sequence reads: CASSTGRVWSPLHF. CDR3 nucleotide sequence: TGTGCCAGTAGTACGGGCAGGGTCTGGTCACCCCTCCACTTT.

The rearrangement joins TRBV5-1 to TRBJ1-1, with TRBD1 matching 11 bases. Trimming removed 4 bases from V and 4 bases from J; junction bases left unmatched: 6. CDR1 and CDR2 (germline): SGHRS, YFSETQ. CDR3 length equals 15 residues. CDR3 bases: TGCGCCAGCAGCCCGGGACAGGGGGGCGGCACTGAAGCTTTCTTT. It yields the protein CASSPGQGGGTEAFF.

The CDR3 reads CASSVVASGLEQYF. CDR3 sequence (DNA): TGTGCCAGCAGCGTAGTGGCTAGCGGGCTCGAGCAGTACTTC. This chain uses TRBV9 with TRBJ2-7, with 8 bases identical to TRBD2. This CDR3 has 14 residues. V lost 0 bases and J lost 6; bases outside the gene matches: 5. Germline values: CDR1 SGDLS, CDR2 YYNGEE.

The chain carries TRBV2 and TRBJ2-1, with 7 bases identical to TRBD2. V gave up 9 bases and J gave up 8 bases; unmatched junction bases: 13. CDR1 is SNHLY, CDR2 FYNNEI, per germline. The CDR3 is made up of 14 amino acids. CDR3 DNA: TGTGCCAGGGGGGGGACTTCCGTGGACGATGAGCAGTTCTTC. Its protein is CARGGTSVDDEQFF.

This chain connects TRBV28 to TRBJ1-2, with 10 bases that match TRBD1. The CDR3 runs to 19 residues. Trimming removed 2 bases from V and 5 bases from J; junction bases left unmatched: 17. Germline V gene data show CDR1 as MDHEN and CDR2 as SYDVKM. The CDR3 DNA reads as TGTGCCAGCAGTTTACCCGTCGGGACAGGGGTAATCGTCTATTATGGCTACACCTTC. It specifies CASSLPVGTGVIVYYGYTF.

V gene TRBV7-2 combines with J gene TRBJ2-5; tentatively, D is TRBD1 (5 bases). The germline gives CDR1 SGHTA, CDR2 FQGNSA. This CDR3 region has 16 residues. Trimming pared 0 bases from V and 1 base from J, leaving 12 bases between. The chain's CDR3 is CASSLASGQGQETQYF. For the CDR3, the DNA is TGTGCCAGCAGCTTAGCGTCCGGTCAGGGCCAAGAGACCCAGTACTTC.

The V and J genes are TRBV19 and TRBJ2-5, with 8 positions matching TRBD2. The V gene end was trimmed by 4 bases and the J gene end by 1 base; junction bases not matched to a gene: 8. This CDR3 has 16 amino acids. Germline CDR1 reads LNHDA; CDR2 reads SQIVND (reference sequence). The CDR3, as DNA: TGTGCCAGTAGTACCCCCGGACTAGCAGTCCAAGAGACCCAGTACTTC. Translated: CASSTPGLAVQETQYF.

This chain connects TRBV5-1 to TRBJ1-1; 10 nucleotides line up with TRBD1. The CDR3 spans 14 residues. V dropped 4 bases and J dropped 3; count of bases not matched to a gene: 3. Germline V lookup: CDR1 SGHRS, CDR2 YFSETQ. The CDR3 region has the DNA TGCGCCAGCAGCCAGACAGGGGGCGACACTGAAGCTTTCTTT. Its translation: CASSQTGGDTEAFF. The full variable domain, rest sourced from reference TRBV5-1 and TRBJ1-1, is KAGVTQTPRYLIKTRGQQVTLSCSPISGHRSVSWYQQTPGQGLQFLFEYFSETQRNKGNFPGRFSGRQFSNSRSEMNVSTLELGDSALYLCASSQTGGDTEAFFGQGTRLTVV.

The V gene is TRBV7-2, the J gene TRBJ1-5; D gene ambiguous. The CDR3 has 11 residues. Trimming cost V 5 bases and J 11 bases, with 10 bases left between them. CDR1 and CDR2 from the germline V gene are SGHTA and FQGNSA. CDR3 residues: CASSPGETQHF. The DNA for the CDR3 is TGTGCCAGCAGCCCGGGAGAAACCCAGCATTTT.

CDR3 sequence reads: CASSPSGTGGTDTQYF. Here the CDR3 DNA reads TGTGCCAGCTCACCCTCCGGGACAGGGGGCACAGATACGCAGTATTTT. V and J are TRBV18 and TRBJ2-3; 10 positions match TRBD1. The CDR3 contains 16 residues. V shed 3 bases and J 1 base; nucleotides not matched to a gene: 4. Germline CDR1 KGHSH, CDR2 LQKENI.

V usage is TRBV11-3 and J usage is TRBJ2-3, with a possible D match to TRBD2 (6 bases). V was trimmed by 0 bases and J by 2 bases, leaving 9 bases between them. The CDR3 is made up of 15 amino acids. Germline assignment: CDR1 SGHNT and CDR2 YENEEA. In DNA, the CDR3 is TGTGCCAGCAGCTTAGATGGAGGGCCCACAGATACGCAGTATTTT. It is translated as CASSLDGGPTDTQYF.

This clone was recorded only once. The chain has TRBV18 and TRBJ2-3; D possibly corresponds to TRBD1 (5 bases). Trimming shortened V by 5 bases and J by 4 bases, and 16 bases separated the two germline ends. Germline V gene sequence: CDR1 KGHSH, CDR2 LQKENI. The CDR3 is 15 amino acids. The DNA for the CDR3 is TGTGCCAGCTCAGCTACAGGACCAATGCCAGATACGCAGTATTTT. This translates into CASSATGPMPDTQYF.

This clone occurred a few times. The J gene is TRBJ2-1, the V gene TRBV27; TRBD1 agrees at 7 bases. The CDR3 covers 15 residues. V lost 3 bases to trimming and J lost 3 bases; unmatched junction nucleotides: 5. Germline CDR1 reads MNHEY; CDR2 reads SMNVEV (reference sequence). The CDR3 reads CASSFLGDSYNEQFF. DNA of the CDR3: TGTGCCAGCAGTTTTTTGGGGGACAGCTACAATGAGCAGTTCTTC.

V is TRBV6-2 or TRBV6-3 and J is TRBJ1-1; D is unclear. CDR1 MNHEY and CDR2 SVGEGT come from the germline V gene. The CDR3 contains 14 residues. Trimming took 4 bases from V and 0 from J, leaving 9 bases between them. The CDR3 DNA reads as TGTGCCAGCAGTTTTGGGCTTATGAACACTGAAGCTTTCTTT. Encoded protein: CASSFGLMNTEAFF.

The V gene is TRBV2, the J gene TRBJ2-5; TRBD2 agrees at 7 bases. The CDR3 covers 15 residues. The ends lost 3 bases at V and 3 bases at J; junction bases unmatched: 7. CDR1 SNHLY and CDR2 FYNNEI come from the germline V gene. CDR3 in amino acids: CASSDSGGSEETQYF. The CDR3 DNA follows: TGTGCCAGCAGTGACTCGGGAGGATCCGAAGAGACCCAGTACTTC.

This chain joins TRBV19 and TRBJ2-1; TRBD2 matches at 11 bases. The length of the CDR3 is 15 residues. Germline V gene lookup returns CDR1 LNHDA and CDR2 SQIVND (reference sequence). Trimming cost V 5 bases and J 3 bases; bases outside gene matches: 3. The CDR3 nucleotides read TGTGCCAGTAGTGGCGGGACTAGCGGCTACAATGAGCAGTTCTTC. Translation: CASSGGTSGYNEQFF. Full variable domain (rest looked up from reference TRBV19 and TRBJ2-1): DGGITQSPKYLFRKEGQNVTLSCEQNLNHDAMYWYRQDPGQGLRLIYYSQIVNDFQKGDIAEGYSVSREKKESFPLTVTSAQKNPTAFYLCASSGGTSGYNEQFFGPGTRLTVL.

V is TRBV18 and J is TRBJ2-5; the D gene is possibly TRBD1 (6 bases). The V and J ends lost 2 bases and 4 bases respectively, with 17 bases between them. CDR1 KGHSH and CDR2 LQKENI come from the germline V gene. The CDR3 contains 16 residues. Written as DNA, the CDR3 is TGTGCCAGCTCACCAAGTGGTGGTCTCAGGGGAGAGACCCAGTACTTC. Translating gives CASSPSGGLRGETQYF.

A single count supports this clone. This sequence joins TRBV5-4 and TRBJ2-7; D unclear. V dropped 1 base and J dropped 0 bases, with 5 bases sitting between them. The CDR3 runs 13 residues. Looked up from germline, CDR1 is SGHNT and CDR2 is YYREEE (reference sequence). The CDR3, as DNA: TGTGCCAGCAGCTTGTGGGCCTCCTACGAGCAGTACTTC. It translates to CASSLWASYEQYF.

This clone was recorded only once. V usage is TRBV19 and J usage is TRBJ1-1, with D maybe TRBD1 (5 bases). Trimming took 5 bases from V and 1 from J, leaving 11 bases between them. The CDR3 loop spans 14 amino acids. Germline CDR1 LNHDA, CDR2 SQIVND (reference sequence). The CDR3 DNA is TGTGCCAGTAGTGCTACAGGAGAGAACACTGAAGCTTTCTTT. This translates into CASSATGENTEAFF.